The subject of this entry is one TCR beta chain. Specified time point: baseline, week 1 (first vaccination visit). As to treatment: pre-vaccination baseline after standard-of-care therapy. This entry comes from a study of a mutant IDH1 vaccine in newly diagnosed glioma. V lost 11 bases and J lost 6, with 21 bases in between. The CDR3 spans 14 residues. CDR1 and CDR2 (germline): LNHDA, SQIVND (reference sequence). The protocol was immunoSEQ multiplex PCR, while the TCRdb copy is restricted to in-frame clones and leaves out a portion. The data hold tens of thousands of clones, with 83% observed a single time.

The source is a woman in her forties or fifties with glioma. The chain carries TRBV19 and TRBJ2-3; D perhaps matches TRBD2 (6 bases). The sequences come from PBMCs, collected from a glioma patient treated with radiotherapy, temozolomide or both. The CDR3 loop is CAVSRAGSGDTQYF. In DNA form, the CDR3 reads TGTGCCGTCTCGCGCGCGGGAAGCGGGGATACGCAGTATTTT.